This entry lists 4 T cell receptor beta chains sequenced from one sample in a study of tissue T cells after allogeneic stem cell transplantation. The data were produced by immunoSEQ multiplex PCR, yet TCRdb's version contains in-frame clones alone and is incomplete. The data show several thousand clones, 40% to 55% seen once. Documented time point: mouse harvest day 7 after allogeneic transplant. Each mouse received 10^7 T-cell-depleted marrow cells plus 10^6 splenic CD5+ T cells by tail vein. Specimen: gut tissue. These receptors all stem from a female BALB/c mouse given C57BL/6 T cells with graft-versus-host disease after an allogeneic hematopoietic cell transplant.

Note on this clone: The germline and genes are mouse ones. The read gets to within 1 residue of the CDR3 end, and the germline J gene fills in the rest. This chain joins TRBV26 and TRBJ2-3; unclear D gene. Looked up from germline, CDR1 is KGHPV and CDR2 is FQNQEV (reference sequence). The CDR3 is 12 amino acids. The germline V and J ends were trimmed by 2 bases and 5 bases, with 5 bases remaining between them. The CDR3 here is CASSLGRETLYF. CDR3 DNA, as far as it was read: TGTGCCAGCAGTCTGGGCAGAGAAACGCTGTAT.

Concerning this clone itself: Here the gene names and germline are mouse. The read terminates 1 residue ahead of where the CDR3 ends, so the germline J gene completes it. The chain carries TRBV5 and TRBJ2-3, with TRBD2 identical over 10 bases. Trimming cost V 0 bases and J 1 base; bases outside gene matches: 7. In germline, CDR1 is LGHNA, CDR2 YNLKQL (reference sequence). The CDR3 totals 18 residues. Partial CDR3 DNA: TGTGCCAGCAGCCAAGATATGGGACTGGGGATAGGTGCAGAAACGCTGTAT. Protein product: CASSQDMGLGIGAETLY. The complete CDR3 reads CASSQDMGLGIGAETLYF.

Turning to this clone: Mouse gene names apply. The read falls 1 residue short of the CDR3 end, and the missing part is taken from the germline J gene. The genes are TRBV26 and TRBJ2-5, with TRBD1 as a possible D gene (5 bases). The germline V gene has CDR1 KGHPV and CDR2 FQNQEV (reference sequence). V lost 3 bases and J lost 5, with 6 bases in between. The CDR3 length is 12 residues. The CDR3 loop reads CASSLRGDTQYF. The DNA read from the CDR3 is TGTGCCAGCAGTCTTAGGGGAGACACCCAGTAC.

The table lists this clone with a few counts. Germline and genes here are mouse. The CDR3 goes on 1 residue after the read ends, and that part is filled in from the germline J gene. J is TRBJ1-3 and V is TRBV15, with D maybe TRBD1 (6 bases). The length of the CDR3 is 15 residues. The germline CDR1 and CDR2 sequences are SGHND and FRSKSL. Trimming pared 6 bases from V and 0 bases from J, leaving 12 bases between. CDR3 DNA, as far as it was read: TGTGCCAGCAGCTCCGGACAGAATTCTGGAAATACGCTCTAT. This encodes CASSSGQNSGNTLY. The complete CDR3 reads CASSSGQNSGNTLYF.